Only a few counts were recorded for the clone carrying this T cell receptor beta chain. The antigen is not known. These data come from a study of shared clonotypes between healthy human individuals. Study details: Contributing individuals were a couple of females and a few males aged 18 to 49. Per donor, CD8 memory used one plate, CD8 naive used two, CD4 memory used three and CD4 naive used three.

Overall study results and limits: Rarefaction showed that sequencing of sorted subsets was incomplete (despite large depth).

Some clones are missing from TCRdb's copy, which holds only in-frame ones; the method was immunoSEQ multiplex PCR. The profile shows 950,000 to 1,100,000 clones, around four fifths of them singletons. CD45RA+ naive and CD45RA-negative memory subsets were separated from CD4+ cells. The CDR3 totals 14 residues. The germline V gene has CDR1 SNHLY and CDR2 FYNNEI. V lost 5 bases, J lost 5 bases, and 5 bases stayed unmatched. The receptor's source is a man aged 18 to 29 in good health. The chain uses TRBV2 and TRBJ2-2; 7 bases agree with TRBD1. Sequences were obtained from memory CD4+ T cells sorted from blood. As for subset: CD45RA-negative fraction. In nucleotides, the CDR3 is TGTGCCAGCAGTTCCGGGACAGTTACCGGGGAGCTGTTTTTT. Protein sequence: CASSSGTVTGELFF.